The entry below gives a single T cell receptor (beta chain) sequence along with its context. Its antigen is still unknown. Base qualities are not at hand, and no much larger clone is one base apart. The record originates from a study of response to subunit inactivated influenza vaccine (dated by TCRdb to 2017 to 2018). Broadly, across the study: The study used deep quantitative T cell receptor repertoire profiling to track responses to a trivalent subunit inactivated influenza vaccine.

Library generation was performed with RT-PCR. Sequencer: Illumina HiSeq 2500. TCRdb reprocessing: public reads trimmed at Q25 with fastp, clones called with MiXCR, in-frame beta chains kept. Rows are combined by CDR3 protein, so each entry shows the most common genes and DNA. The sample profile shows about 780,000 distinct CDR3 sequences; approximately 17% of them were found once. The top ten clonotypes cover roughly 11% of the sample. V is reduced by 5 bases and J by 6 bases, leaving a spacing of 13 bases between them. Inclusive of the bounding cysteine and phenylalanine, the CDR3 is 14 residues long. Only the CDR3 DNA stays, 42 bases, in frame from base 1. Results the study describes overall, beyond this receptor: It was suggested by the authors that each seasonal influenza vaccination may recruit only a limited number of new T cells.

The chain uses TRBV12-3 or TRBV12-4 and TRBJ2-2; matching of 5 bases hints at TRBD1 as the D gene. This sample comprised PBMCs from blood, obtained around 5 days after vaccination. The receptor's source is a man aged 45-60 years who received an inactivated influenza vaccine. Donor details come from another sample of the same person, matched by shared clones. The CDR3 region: CASSGQGKSGELFF. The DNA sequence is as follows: TGTGCCAGCAGTGGGCAGGGAAAGTCCGGGGAGCTGTTTTTT.